The TCR beta chain under discussion was sequenced for a study of blood T cell repertoires in COVID-19. The germline V and J ends were trimmed by 1 base and 11 bases, with 20 bases remaining between them. The CDR3 covers 15 residues. CDR1 is MNHEY, CDR2 SVGAGI, per germline. This clone occurred a few times. Using immunoSEQ multiplex PCR, the repertoire was profiled, and TCRdb retains in-frame clones only, with some absent. The sample includes about 220,000 clones, approximately 84% seen only once; the top ten take 1.5% to 2%. The clonotype originates from a middle-aged man with active or convalescent COVID-19. The source material was peripheral blood. The chain joins TRBV6-5 to TRBJ1-1; TRBD1 is a possible D gene (5 bases). The CDR3, as DNA: TGTGCCAGCAGTTACTACGGAAGCAGGGCGGTTAGGGCTTTCTTT. It is translated as CASSYYGSRAVRAFF.